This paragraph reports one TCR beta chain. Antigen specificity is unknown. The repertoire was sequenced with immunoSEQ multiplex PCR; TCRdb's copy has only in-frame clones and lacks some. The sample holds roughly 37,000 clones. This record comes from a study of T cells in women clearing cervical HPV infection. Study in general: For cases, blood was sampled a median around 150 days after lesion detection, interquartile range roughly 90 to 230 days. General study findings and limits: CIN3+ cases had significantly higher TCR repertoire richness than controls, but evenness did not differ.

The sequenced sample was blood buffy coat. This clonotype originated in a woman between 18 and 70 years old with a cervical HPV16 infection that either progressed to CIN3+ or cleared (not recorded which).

The CDR3 here is CATDGDNTDTQYF. Partial CDR3 DNA: TGTGCCACCGACGGGGATAACACAGATACG. The chain joins TRBV6-2 or TRBV6-3 to TRBJ2-3, with a possible D match to TRBD2 (5 bases). The read terminates 3 residues ahead of where the CDR3 ends, so the germline J gene completes it. The V end lost 10 bases, the J end lost 2 bases, and 13 bases lay between the germline ends. Germline assignment: CDR1 MNHEY and CDR2 SVGEGT. This CDR3 is 13 amino acids long.